The 4 T cell receptor beta chains given below trace back to one sample, sequenced in a study of relationships among human T cell subsets. After CD25, CD56 and CD294 bead selections, the flow-through was collected as Th1 cells. Semiquantitative ARM-PCR amplified T cell receptor alpha and beta CDR3 regions from mRNA. Tagged nested gene-specific primers were used first, then communal superprimers amplified exponentially. TCRdb re-called the multiplex PCR reads with MiXCR, one entry per CDR3 protein. The table records about 12,000 distinct CDR3 sequences, roughly 65% of them present only once. Sequenced material: CD4+ Th1 cells sorted from blood. The receptor set was obtained from a man in his forties in good health.

The rearrangement joins TRBV19 to TRBJ1-4, with D uncertain. The CDR3 runs 13 residues. Germline values: CDR1 LNHDA, CDR2 SQIVND (reference sequence). Trimming removed 5 bases at V and 4 bases at J, with 8 bases between. Written as DNA, the CDR3 is TGTGCCAGTAGTGCTGGAAATAATGAAAAACTGTTTTTT. It is translated as CASSAGNNEKLFF.

About this clonotype itself: The CDR3 does not end in the conserved phenylalanine or tryptophan, so this is likely a read error. V usage is TRBV28 and J usage is TRBJ2-7; no clear D. The germline gives CDR1 MDHEN, CDR2 SYDVKM. Trimming shortened V by 5 bases and J by 2 bases, and 16 bases separated the two germline ends. The CDR3 covers 15 residues. The CDR3 is CASSPQVSFAYEQYL. The CDR3 DNA reads TGTGCCAGCAGTCCCCAGGTCAGTTTCGCCTACGAGCAGTACCTC.

This rearrangement joins TRBV20-1 to TRBJ2-7; D not resolved. This CDR3 is built from 12 residues. V dropped 3 bases and J dropped 5 bases, with 11 bases sitting between them. From germline, CDR1 is DFQATT and CDR2 SNEGSKA (reference sequence). The chain's CDR3 is CSASRSIDEQYF. The CDR3 DNA is TGCAGTGCTAGCAGGAGTATCGACGAGCAGTACTTC.

This chain links TRBV29-1 with TRBJ2-1; 10 bases are a match to TRBD2. Per the germline V gene, CDR1 is SQVTM and CDR2 is ANQGSEA. There are 15 residues in the CDR3. After removal of 4 bases from V and 2 bases from J, the junction contained 5 bases not matched to a gene. The CDR3 here is CSVGASGGAYNEQFF. For the CDR3, the DNA is TGCAGCGTTGGGGCTAGCGGGGGCGCCTACAATGAGCAGTTCTTC.